This TCR beta chain was profiled in a study of human T cells and chemical hapten exposure. Study-wide background: The sensitizing agent was 2% DPC, placed on roughly 2 cm by roughly 2 cm of upper inner arm skin.

Time point in this sample: pre-sensitization, week 0. As to treatment: therapeutic diphenylcyclopropenone sensitization with weekly scalp DPC. Between the trimmed V and J ends, which lost 6 bases and 0 bases, there was a span of 16 bases. CDR1 and CDR2 from the germline V gene are KGHSH and LQKENI. This CDR3 has 16 residues. As for this clonotype: The antigen remains undetermined.

Whole-study results and caveats: Compared with pre-sensitization or healthy control sets, expanded TCRs clustered more.

TCRdb recomputed calls from the RACE reads with MiXCR, one row per CDR3 protein. The sample yields tens of thousands of distinct CDR3 sequences, 9.5% to 15% seen once. The chain combines TRBV18 with TRBJ2-3, with D tentatively TRBD2 (6 bases). The source material was whole blood, sampled in connection with sensitization to the hapten diphenylcyclopropenone (DPC). This clonotype originated in a woman younger than 45 with alopecia areata. Some clones in this sample may be carry-over from other donors' samples. The CDR3, as DNA: TGTGCCAGCTCCCAACGGGGACTTTCTAGCACAGATACGCAGTATTTT. This sequence encodes CASSQRGLSSTDTQYF. The full variable domain, its missing parts supplied by reference TRBV18 and TRBJ2-3, is NAGVMQNPRHLVRRRGQEARLRCSPMKGHSHVYWYRQLPEEGLKFMVYLQKENIIDESGMPKERFSAEFPKEGPSILRIQQVVRGDSAAYFCASSQRGLSSTDTQYFGPGTRLTVL.